These 5 T cell receptor beta chains share one sample of origin, sequenced in a study of blood T cell repertoires in COVID-19. TCRdb keeps only in-frame clones here, not all; method: immunoSEQ multiplex PCR. This sample has 200,000 to 250,000 clones, with more than 70% found just once. The sequenced material came from peripheral blood. These receptors were collected from a woman aged 55-69 years with acute or convalescent COVID-19.

This clone was detected only once. The J gene is TRBJ2-7, the V gene TRBV2; the D gene is possibly TRBD1 (5 bases). CDR1 SNHLY and CDR2 FYNNEI come from the germline V gene. This CDR3 has 16 residues. The V end was cut by 2 bases, the J end by 2 bases, with 16 bases between. CDR3 sequence: CASSEPFGRVAYEQYF. In DNA, the CDR3 is TGTGCCAGCAGTGAACCGTTTGGCAGGGTCGCCTACGAGCAGTACTTC.

V is TRBV3-1 (or the pseudogene TRBV3-2) and J is TRBJ2-7; 11 bases match TRBD2. Germline values: CDR1 LGHDT, CDR2 YNNKEL (reference sequence). This CDR3 spans 15 amino acids. V was pared by 6 bases and J by 6 bases, with 10 bases of the junction left unmatched. CDR3 in amino acids: CASRTLAGGRLEQYF. CDR3 DNA sequence: TGTGCCAGCAGAACATTAGCGGGGGGGCGGCTCGAGCAGTACTTC.

This chain uses TRBV24-1 with TRBJ2-1, with 9 bases that match TRBD1. The CDR3 is 14 residues long. CDR1 is KGHDR, CDR2 SFDVKD, per germline. J gave up 8 bases and V 2 bases, and 3 bases lay outside the gene matches. CDR3 in DNA: TGTGCCACCAGTGATTGGGACAGGGCCCATGAGCAGTTCTTC. Translating it yields CATSDWDRAHEQFF.

To note about this clone: Other DNA sequences in this specimen translate into the identical CDR3. The gene calls are TRBV18 and TRBJ1-5, with D possibly TRBD1 on 6 matching bases. Germline V gives CDR1 KGHSH, CDR2 LQKENI. The CDR3 is 14 amino acids. Between the trimmed V and J ends, which lost 3 bases and 2 bases, there was a span of 8 bases. CDR3 coding DNA: TGTGCCAGCTCACCGGGGGCTGGCAATCAGCCCCAGCATTTT. Residues: CASSPGAGNQPQHF.

The CDR3 spells CASSPRDRANYGYTF. CDR3 bases: TGTGCCAGCTCACCCCGGGACAGAGCTAACTATGGCTACACCTTC. This sequence joins TRBV18 and TRBJ1-2, with 7 bases that match TRBD1. Germline V gene data show CDR1 as KGHSH and CDR2 as LQKENI. The length of the CDR3 is 15 residues. Losses at the gene ends were 3 bases for V and 0 bases for J; bases not matched to a gene: 4.